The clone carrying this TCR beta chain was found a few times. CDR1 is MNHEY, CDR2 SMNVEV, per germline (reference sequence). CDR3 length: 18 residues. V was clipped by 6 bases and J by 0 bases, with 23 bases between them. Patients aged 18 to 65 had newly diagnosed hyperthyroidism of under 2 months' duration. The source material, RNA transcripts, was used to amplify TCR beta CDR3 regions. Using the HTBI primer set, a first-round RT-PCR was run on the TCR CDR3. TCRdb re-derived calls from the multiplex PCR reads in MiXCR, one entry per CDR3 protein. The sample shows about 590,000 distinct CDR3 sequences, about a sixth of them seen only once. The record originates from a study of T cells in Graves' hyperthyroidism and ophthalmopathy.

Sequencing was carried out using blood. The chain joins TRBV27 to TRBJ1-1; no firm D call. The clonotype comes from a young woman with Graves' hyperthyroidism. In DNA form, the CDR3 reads TGTGCCAGCAGCGTGAGCGCAGGCGAGAATGGAGTGAACACTGAAGCTTTCTTT. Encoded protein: CASSVSAGENGVNTEAFF.